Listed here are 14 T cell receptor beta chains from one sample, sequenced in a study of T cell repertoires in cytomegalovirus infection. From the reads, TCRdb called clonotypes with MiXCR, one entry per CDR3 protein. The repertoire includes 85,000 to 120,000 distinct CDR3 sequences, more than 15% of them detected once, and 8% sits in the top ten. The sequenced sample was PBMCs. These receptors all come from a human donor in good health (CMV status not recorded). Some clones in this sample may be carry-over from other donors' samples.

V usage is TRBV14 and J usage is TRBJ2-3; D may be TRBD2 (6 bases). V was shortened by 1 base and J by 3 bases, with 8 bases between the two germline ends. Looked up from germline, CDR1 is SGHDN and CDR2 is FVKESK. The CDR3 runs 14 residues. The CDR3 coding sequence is TGTGCCAGCAGCCAAGGACTAGAAACAGATACGCAGTATTTT. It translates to CASSQGLETDTQYF.

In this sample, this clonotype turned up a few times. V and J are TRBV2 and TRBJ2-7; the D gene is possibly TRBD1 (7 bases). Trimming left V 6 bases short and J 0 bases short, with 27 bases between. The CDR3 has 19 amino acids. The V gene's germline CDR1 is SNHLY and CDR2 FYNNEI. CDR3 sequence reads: CASSGLQGGRGQYSYEQYF. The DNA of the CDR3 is TGTGCCAGCAGCGGCCTTCAGGGAGGAAGGGGACAGTACTCCTACGAGCAGTACTTC.

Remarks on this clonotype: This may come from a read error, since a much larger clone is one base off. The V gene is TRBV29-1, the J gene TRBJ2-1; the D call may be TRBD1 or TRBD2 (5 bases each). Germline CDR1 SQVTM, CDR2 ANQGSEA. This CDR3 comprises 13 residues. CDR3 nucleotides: TGCTGCGTGAACCGGGGTGGGGGCAATGAGCAGTTCTTC. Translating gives CCVNRGGGNEQFF.

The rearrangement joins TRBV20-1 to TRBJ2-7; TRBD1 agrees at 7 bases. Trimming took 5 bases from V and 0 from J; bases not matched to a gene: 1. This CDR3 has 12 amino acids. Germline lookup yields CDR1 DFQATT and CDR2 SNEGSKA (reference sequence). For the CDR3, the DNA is TGCAGTGCTGGACAGGTCTCCTACGAGCAGTACTTC. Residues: CSAGQVSYEQYF.

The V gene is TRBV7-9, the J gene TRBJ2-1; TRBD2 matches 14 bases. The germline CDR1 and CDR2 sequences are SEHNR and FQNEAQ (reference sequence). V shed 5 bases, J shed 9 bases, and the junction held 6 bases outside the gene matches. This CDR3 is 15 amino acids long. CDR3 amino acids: CASSQGLAGASEQFF. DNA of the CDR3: TGTGCCAGCAGCCAGGGACTAGCGGGGGCGAGTGAGCAGTTCTTC.

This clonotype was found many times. CDR3: CASSLIGYPNPTQYF. In DNA, the CDR3 is TGTGCCAGCAGCTTAATAGGGTACCCTAATCCTACGCAGTATTTT. The rearrangement links TRBV7-3 to TRBJ2-3, with D uncertain. CDR1 is SGHTA, CDR2 FQGTGA, per germline. CDR3 length equals 15 residues. V was clipped by 1 base and J by 8 bases, with 16 bases between them.

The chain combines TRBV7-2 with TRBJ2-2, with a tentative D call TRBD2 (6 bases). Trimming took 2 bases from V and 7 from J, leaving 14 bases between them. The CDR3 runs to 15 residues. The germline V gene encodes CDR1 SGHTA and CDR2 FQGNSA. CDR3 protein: CASSLMGGAGGELFF. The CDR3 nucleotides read TGTGCCAGCAGCTTAATGGGCGGGGCCGGCGGGGAGCTGTTTTTT.

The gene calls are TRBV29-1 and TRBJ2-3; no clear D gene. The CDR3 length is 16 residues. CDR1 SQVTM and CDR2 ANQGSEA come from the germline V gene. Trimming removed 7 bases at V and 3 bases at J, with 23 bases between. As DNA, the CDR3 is TGCAGCGCCCCACCGCCCGGGTCGCTGAGAACAGATACGCAGTATTTT. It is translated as CSAPPPGSLRTDTQYF.

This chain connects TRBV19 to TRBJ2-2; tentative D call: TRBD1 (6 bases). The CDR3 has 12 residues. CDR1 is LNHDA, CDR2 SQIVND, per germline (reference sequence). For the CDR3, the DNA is TGTGCTACAGGGCCGAACACCGGGGAGCTGTTTTTT. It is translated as CATGPNTGELFF.

As DNA, the CDR3 is TGCAGCGTCAAACTAGCGGGGGGAAGGAATACGCAGTATTTT. This translates into CSVKLAGGRNTQYF. The V gene is TRBV29-1, the J gene TRBJ2-3; 12 positions agree with TRBD2. The CDR3 is made up of 14 amino acids. CDR1 SQVTM and CDR2 ANQGSEA come from the germline V gene. J gave up 7 bases and V 6 bases, and 8 bases lay outside the gene matches.

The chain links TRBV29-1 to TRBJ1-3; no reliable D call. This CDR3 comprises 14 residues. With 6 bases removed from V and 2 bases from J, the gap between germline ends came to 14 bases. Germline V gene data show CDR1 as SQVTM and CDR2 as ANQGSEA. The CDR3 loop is CSVVTRLAGNTIYF. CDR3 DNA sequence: TGCAGCGTGGTGACAAGACTAGCTGGAAACACCATATATTTT.

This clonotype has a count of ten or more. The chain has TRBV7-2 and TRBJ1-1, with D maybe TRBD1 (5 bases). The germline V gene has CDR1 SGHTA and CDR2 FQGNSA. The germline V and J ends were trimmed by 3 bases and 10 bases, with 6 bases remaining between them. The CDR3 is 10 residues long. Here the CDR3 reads CASSFGTAFF. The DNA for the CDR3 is TGTGCCAGCAGCTTCGGGACAGCTTTCTTT.

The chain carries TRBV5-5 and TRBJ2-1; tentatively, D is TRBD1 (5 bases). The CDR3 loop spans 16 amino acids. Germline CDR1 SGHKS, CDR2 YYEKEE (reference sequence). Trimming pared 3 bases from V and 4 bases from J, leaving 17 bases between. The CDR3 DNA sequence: TGTGCCAGCAGCTCCATCTTCGGTGGGGCTTACAATGAGCAGTTCTTC. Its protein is CASSSIFGGAYNEQFF.

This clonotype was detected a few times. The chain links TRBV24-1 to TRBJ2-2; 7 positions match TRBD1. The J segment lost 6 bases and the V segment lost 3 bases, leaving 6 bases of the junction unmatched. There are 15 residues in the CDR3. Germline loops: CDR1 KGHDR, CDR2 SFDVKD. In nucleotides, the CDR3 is TGTGCCACCAGTGATACACGACAGGGAGCCGGGGAGCTGTTTTTT. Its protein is CATSDTRQGAGELFF.